Below are 31 T cell receptor beta chains sequenced from a single sample in a study of blood T cell repertoires in COVID-19 (dated by TCRdb to the early 2020s). Library method: the immunoSEQ multiplex PCR assay. Entries here come from immuneACCESS through TCRdb and include only in-frame sequences with V and J called. Some clones fail to appear in such tables; in the studies checked, an unresolved V gene covers under half of the shortfall, and the cause of the remainder is unknown. Recorded for this sample are around 230,000 clones; about 90% of them occurred a single time. The top ten clonotypes cover about 4% of the sample. Input material: PBMCs or T cells enriched from blood (not recorded which). The receptors were sampled from a woman younger than 45 with acute COVID-19.

The chain is built from TRBV5-1 and TRBJ1-1; 12 bases agree with TRBD1. Germline loops: CDR1 SGHRS, CDR2 YFSETQ. CDR3 size: 15 residues. V lost 0 bases, J lost 6 bases, and 3 bases stayed unmatched. The CDR3: CASSLGGQGAAEAFF. In DNA form, the CDR3 reads TGCGCCAGCAGCTTGGGGGGACAGGGGGCCGCTGAAGCTTTCTTT.

The rearrangement links TRBV5-1 to TRBJ2-1; 12 bases are shared with TRBD2. CDR1 is SGHRS, CDR2 YFSETQ, per germline. The length of the CDR3 is 14 residues. Unmatched junction bases numbered 5, after V lost 3 bases and J lost 10 bases. The DNA for the CDR3 is TGCGCCAGCAGCTATGGACTAGCGGGGAGCGAGCAGTTCTTC. Residues: CASSYGLAGSEQFF.

The J gene is TRBJ1-4, the V gene TRBV5-4; D is unresolved. V shed 3 bases and J shed 1 base, with 7 bases lying between them. Germline values: CDR1 SGHNT, CDR2 YYREEE (reference sequence). This CDR3 has 14 residues. CDR3 DNA sequence: TGTGCCAGCAGCTCACTCCTAACTAATGAAAAACTGTTTTTT. Residues: CASSSLLTNEKLFF.

The sample holds a few counts of this clone. The chain links TRBV28 to TRBJ2-2; tentative D call: TRBD2 (6 bases). Trimming removed 8 bases at V and 4 bases at J, with 20 bases between. CDR3 size: 16 residues. CDR1 and CDR2 from the germline V gene are MDHEN and SYDVKM. The CDR3 loop is CASQHLATSTTGELFF. CDR3 nucleotide sequence: TGTGCCAGCCAACACCTAGCGACCTCAACCACCGGGGAGCTGTTTTTT.

The V and J genes are TRBV19 and TRBJ1-5, with TRBD1 matching 7 bases. The trim removed 7 bases at V and 7 bases at J, leaving 13 bases unmatched. The length of the CDR3 is 15 residues. CDR1 is LNHDA, CDR2 SQIVND, per germline (reference sequence). CDR3 coding DNA: TGTGCCAGTACCGCCGGGACAGTGAGTTGGCAGCCCCAGCATTTT. This gives the protein CASTAGTVSWQPQHF.

The rearrangement uses TRBV5-1 and TRBJ2-1; 7 nucleotides match TRBD1. This CDR3 contains 14 residues. Germline V gene lookup returns CDR1 SGHRS and CDR2 YFSETQ. V trimming: 7 bases; J trimming: 12 bases; junction bases outside the gene matches: 16. The CDR3 here is CASSRDSQGDRQFF. The CDR3 DNA is TGCGCCAGCTCGAGGGACAGCCAAGGGGATAGGCAGTTCTTC.

This chain connects TRBV29-1 to TRBJ1-1, with D maybe TRBD1 (6 bases). Trimming left V 7 bases short and J 2 bases short, with 20 bases between. Germline V gives CDR1 SQVTM, CDR2 ANQGSEA. The CDR3 covers 15 residues. CDR3: CSATISGGRNTEAFF. In nucleotides, the CDR3 is TGCAGCGCTACGATTAGCGGGGGGCGAAACACTGAAGCTTTCTTT.

The chain joins TRBV30 to TRBJ1-6; TRBD1 aligns across 7 bases. The length of the CDR3 is 14 residues. The V gene's germline CDR1 is GTSNPN and CDR2 SVGIG (reference sequence). The V segment lost 4 bases and the J segment 7 bases; nucleotides outside the gene matches: 7. The chain's CDR3 is CAWNREQGNSPLHF. CDR3 DNA sequence: TGTGCCTGGAACCGGGAACAGGGGAATTCACCCCTCCACTTT.

V usage is TRBV7-5 and J usage is TRBJ1-4; TRBD1, the table's D call, lacks a check against the DNA. TRBV7-5 is labeled a pseudogene. The CDR3 has 15 amino acids. For the CDR3, the DNA is TGTGCCAGAACTAACGTGGGACAGCGCAATGAAAAACTGTTTTTT. Amino acid sequence: CARTNVGQRNEKLFF.

V and J are TRBV7-2 and TRBJ1-4, with D uncertain. Germline V CDR1 and CDR2: SGHTA, FQGNSA. V was cut by 5 bases and J by 8 bases, with 9 bases left in between. This CDR3 has 12 amino acids. The CDR3 loop reads CASSQDFEKLFF. The DNA of the CDR3 is TGTGCCAGCAGCCAAGACTTCGAAAAACTGTTTTTT. Supplemented by reference TRBV7-2 and TRBJ1-4, the full variable domain reads GAGVSQSPSNKVTEKGKDVELRCDPISGHTALYWYRQSLGQGLEFLIYFQGNSAPDKSGLPSDRFSAERTGGSVSTLTIQRTQQEDSAVYLCASSQDFEKLFFGSGTQLSVL.

This chain links TRBV19 with TRBJ1-1, with D tentatively TRBD1 (6 bases). Germline V gene lookup returns CDR1 LNHDA and CDR2 SQIVND (reference sequence). The CDR3 has 16 amino acids. V gave up 5 bases and J gave up 0 bases, with 16 bases separating them. The CDR3 nucleotides are TGTGCCAGTAGTGAACTCGGGGGGGGCATGAACACTGAAGCTTTCTTT. Translating it yields CASSELGGGMNTEAFF.

The genes are TRBV7-2 and TRBJ1-4; D remains unclear. Trimming removed 3 bases at V and 7 bases at J, with 9 bases between. CDR3 length: 13 amino acids. Germline CDR1 is SGHTA and CDR2 is FQGNSA. This CDR3 is CASSFLSGEKLFF. CDR3 nucleotides: TGTGCCAGCAGCTTCCTATCGGGTGAAAAACTGTTTTTT.

The V call is TRBV20-1, the J call TRBJ2-7, with 8 bases matching TRBD2. The CDR3 loop spans 14 amino acids. The germline gives CDR1 DFQATT, CDR2 SNEGSKA (reference sequence). The ends lost 3 bases at V and 2 bases at J; junction bases unmatched: 6. The chain's CDR3 is CSASKAGATYEQYF. CDR3 bases: TGCAGTGCTAGTAAAGCGGGGGCTACCTACGAGCAGTACTTC.

The chain combines TRBV9 with TRBJ2-6; 8 nucleotides agree with TRBD2. The CDR3 length is 19 residues. Trimming removed 1 base from V and 0 bases from J; junction bases left unmatched: 9. Germline CDR1 and CDR2: SGDLS and YYNGEE. CDR3: CASSVPLRGGDSGANVLTF. CDR3 nucleotides: TGTGCCAGCAGCGTACCTTTACGGGGGGGCGACTCTGGGGCCAACGTCCTGACTTTC.

The chain couples TRBV7-8 to TRBJ2-1, with D tentatively TRBD1 (6 bases). V shed 5 bases and J shed 2 bases, with 7 bases lying between them. Germline V lookup: CDR1 SGHVS, CDR2 FQNEAQ. The CDR3 extends over 13 amino acids. The CDR3 loop is CASSQGPYNEQFF. The CDR3, as DNA: TGTGCCAGCAGCCAGGGGCCCTACAATGAGCAGTTCTTC.

The chain is built from TRBV2 and TRBJ1-3; 9 bases line up with TRBD1. The CDR3 has 15 amino acids. Losses at the gene ends were 7 bases for V and 2 bases for J; bases not matched to a gene: 6. The germline CDR1 and CDR2 sequences are SNHLY and FYNNEI. The CDR3 DNA reads TGTGCCAGCACTCGACAGGGGGTTACTGGAAACACCATATATTTT. Protein product: CASTRQGVTGNTIYF.

The chain combines TRBV28 with TRBJ1-6; D is possibly TRBD1 (6 bases). V was cut by 5 bases and J by 5 bases, with 13 bases left in between. Germline lookup yields CDR1 MDHEN and CDR2 SYDVKM. The CDR3 runs 15 residues. The CDR3 here is CASSLPGQHNSPLHF. In DNA, the CDR3 is TGTGCCAGCAGTCTACCGGGACAACATAATTCACCCCTCCACTTT.

This clone has a count of ten or more. The chain carries TRBV24-1 and TRBJ2-3, with D possibly TRBD2 on 5 matching bases. CDR1 KGHDR and CDR2 SFDVKD come from the germline V gene. The CDR3 loop spans 12 amino acids. The V end was cut by 4 bases, the J end by 4 bases, with 5 bases between. The CDR3 DNA follows: TGTGCCACCAGTGACGGGGCAGATACGCAGTATTTT. It yields the protein CATSDGADTQYF.

This chain links TRBV7-2 with TRBJ2-2; D possibly corresponds to TRBD2 (7 bases). The CDR3 extends over 16 amino acids. Trimming pared 5 bases from V and 0 bases from J, leaving 13 bases between. CDR1 is SGHTA and CDR2 is FQGNSA in the germline V gene. CDR3 protein: CASSPWGGANTGELFF. The CDR3 nucleotides are TGTGCCAGCAGCCCCTGGGGGGGCGCGAACACCGGGGAGCTGTTTTTT.

This chain uses TRBV30 with TRBJ1-2, with D perhaps TRBD1 (5 bases). The CDR3 consists of 12 residues. Trimming removed 5 bases at V and 6 bases at J, with 13 bases between. Per germline, CDR1 GTSNPN and CDR2 SVGIG (reference sequence). CDR3 DNA sequence: TGTGCCTGGGGGTCGGGGGGGGATGGCTACACCTTC. This translates into CAWGSGGDGYTF.

The J gene is TRBJ2-1, the V gene TRBV6-1; 8 nucleotides agree with TRBD2. The CDR3 runs 16 residues. From germline, CDR1 is MNHNS and CDR2 SASEGT. Trimming took 3 bases from V and 10 from J; bases not matched to a gene: 14. The CDR3 nucleotides read TGTGCCAGCAGTGACCGGGGGGGCGGTAGCCCTTGGGAGCAGTTCTTC. Translation gives CASSDRGGGSPWEQFF.

This chain joins TRBV7-3 and TRBJ2-5, with D perhaps matching TRBD2 (5 bases). The CDR3 covers 15 residues. V lost 2 bases and J lost 1, with 11 bases in between. Germline V gene sequence: CDR1 SGHTA, CDR2 FQGTGA. The CDR3 protein is CASSLAGEIQETQYF. For the CDR3, the DNA is TGTGCCAGCAGCTTAGCGGGTGAGATCCAAGAGACCCAGTACTTC.

The rearrangement joins TRBV6-1 to TRBJ2-3; D not resolved. The germline CDR1 and CDR2 sequences are MNHNS and SASEGT. The CDR3 extends over 16 amino acids. The germline V and J ends were trimmed by 3 bases and 4 bases, with 17 bases remaining between them. In DNA, the CDR3 is TGTGCCAGCAGTGACCTTGAAACGGCGGCCGCAGATACGCAGTATTTT. Residues: CASSDLETAAADTQYF.

The chain links TRBV2 to TRBJ1-6, with 7 bases lining up with TRBD1. Germline CDR1 and CDR2: SNHLY and FYNNEI. This CDR3 comprises 15 residues. J gave up 7 bases and V 5 bases, and 8 bases lay outside the gene matches. This CDR3 reads CASSTRQGMNSPLHF. The DNA for the CDR3 is TGTGCCAGCAGTACCCGACAGGGTATGAATTCACCCCTCCACTTT.

V usage is TRBV2 and J usage is TRBJ2-1, with 7 bases lining up with TRBD2. CDR3 length: 16 amino acids. The V gene end was trimmed by 1 base and the J gene end by 2 bases; junction bases not matched to a gene: 5. Germline V gene lookup returns CDR1 SNHLY and CDR2 FYNNEI. CDR3 protein: CASSEERLAAYNEQFF. The CDR3, as DNA: TGTGCCAGCAGTGAAGAAAGACTAGCAGCCTACAATGAGCAGTTCTTC. The full variable domain, its missing parts supplied by reference TRBV2 and TRBJ2-1, is EPEVTQTPSHQVTQMGQEVILRCVPISNHLYFYWYRQILGQKVEFLVSFYNNEISEKSEIFDDQFSVERPDGSNFTLKIRSTKLEDSAMYFCASSEERLAAYNEQFFGPGTRLTVL.

The rearrangement joins TRBV18 to TRBJ2-3; D remains ambiguous. This CDR3 is 12 amino acids long. The germline CDR1 and CDR2 sequences are KGHSH and LQKENI. The V end was cut by 2 bases, the J end by 6 bases, with 6 bases between. The CDR3 loop is CASSPTGDTQYF. CDR3 bases: TGTGCCAGCTCACCAACGGGTGATACGCAGTATTTT.

Points on this clone: Distinct nucleotide sequences in the sample also encode this CDR3. This rearrangement joins TRBV5-1 to TRBJ2-1, with D perhaps TRBD1 (6 bases). The V end was cut by 4 bases, the J end by 4 bases, with 12 bases between. The CDR3 extends over 14 amino acids. Germline CDR1 reads SGHRS; CDR2 reads YFSETQ. CDR3 in DNA: TGCGCCAGCAGCCCCGGGACACAATACAATGAGCAGTTCTTC. Translating gives CASSPGTQYNEQFF. The full variable domain, completed using reference TRBV5-1 and TRBJ2-1, is KAGVTQTPRYLIKTRGQQVTLSCSPISGHRSVSWYQQTPGQGLQFLFEYFSETQRNKGNFPGRFSGRQFSNSRSEMNVSTLELGDSALYLCASSPGTQYNEQFFGPGTRLTVL.

The J gene is TRBJ2-3, the V gene TRBV29-1; 9 bases agree with TRBD2. CDR1 and CDR2 from the germline V gene are SQVTM and ANQGSEA. V gave up 7 bases and J gave up 0 bases; unmatched junction bases: 11. There are 16 residues in the CDR3. The CDR3 reads CSADARAGGSTDTQYF. CDR3 sequence (DNA): TGCAGCGCCGATGCCCGAGCGGGGGGTAGCACAGATACGCAGTATTTT.

This chain connects TRBV27 to TRBJ1-1; TRBD1 matches 7 bases. Germline V gene lookup returns CDR1 MNHEY and CDR2 SMNVEV (reference sequence). The CDR3 sequence is 16 residues long. V dropped 4 bases and J dropped 1; count of bases not matched to a gene: 9. The CDR3 DNA reads as TGTGCCAGCAGTTCCAGGGGGGCCCTTGGGAACACTGAAGCTTTCTTT. Translating gives CASSSRGALGNTEAFF.

This clone was detected a few times. This chain connects TRBV25-1 to TRBJ2-2, with D maybe TRBD1 (6 bases). The CDR3 contains 15 residues. CDR1 is MGHDK, CDR2 SYGVNS, per germline. V lost 3 bases to trimming and J lost 4 bases, with 12 bases between them. CDR3 in amino acids: CASSDKGDGTGELFF. The CDR3 coding sequence is TGTGCCAGCAGTGATAAGGGGGACGGCACCGGGGAGCTGTTTTTT.

This chain uses TRBV19 with TRBJ1-5; a possible D gene is TRBD1 (6 bases). V dropped 5 bases and J dropped 2 bases, with 13 bases sitting between them. Germline V lookup: CDR1 LNHDA, CDR2 SQIVND (reference sequence). The CDR3 has 15 amino acids. The CDR3 is CASSSRGEGNQPQHF. DNA for the CDR3: TGTGCCAGTAGTTCCAGGGGAGAAGGCAATCAGCCCCAGCATTTT. Full variable domain (outside the CDR3, taken from reference TRBV19 and TRBJ1-5): DGGITQSPKYLFRKEGQNVTLSCEQNLNHDAMYWYRQDPGQGLRLIYYSQIVNDFQKGDIAEGYSVSREKKESFPLTVTSAQKNPTAFYLCASSSRGEGNQPQHFGDGTRLSIL.